The present T cell receptor beta chain was sequenced within a study of Ad26.COV2.S vaccination and SARS-CoV-2 variants. Between the trimmed V and J ends, which lost 4 bases and 0 bases, there was a span of 8 bases. The CDR3 runs 14 residues. Profiling relied on immunoSEQ multiplex PCR, and the TCRdb table lists in-frame clones only, not all of them. The data contain about 350,000 clones, about 88% of them seen just once; the ten biggest clones take up around 6.6%. Treatment reported: some 20 received Ad26.COV2.S at low or high dose, single or two shots; 5 received placebo; per-sample allocation not given. Collection of samples fell on day 63 after the first vaccine or placebo injection. Comments on this clone: Its antigen is unidentified.

Study observations and caveats: Vaccine recipients surpassed placebo recipients in spike-specific TCR breadth.

Material: peripheral blood, obtained in a trial of Ad26.COV2.S vaccine versus placebo. The clonotype was recovered from a person between 18 and 65 years old who received the Ad26.COV2.S COVID-19 vaccine or a placebo. The chain couples TRBV5-3 to TRBJ2-4, with D possibly being TRBD2 (6 bases). TRBV5-3 is treated as an ORF (open reading frame) with a function not yet certain. CDR3 sequence: CARSLEGAKNIQYF. The CDR3 bases are TGTGCCAGAAGCCTGGAGGGAGCCAAAAACATTCAGTACTTC.